This TCR beta chain was identified during a study of OX40 agonist ivuxolimab in advanced cancers. Study at large: Therapy given before enrollment (anti-PD-1, anti-PD-L1 or anti-CTLA-4) was allowed, and 40% to 45% had some.

J was trimmed by 7 bases and V by 6 bases; bases with no gene match: 6. CDR1 and CDR2 from the germline V gene are MDHEN and SYDVKM. The CDR3 is 13 amino acids. Overall study findings and caveats: Averaged across samples, CD8+ T cells carried more expanded clones than CD4+ did.

Note on this clone: Its specificity is unknown.

Method: immunoSEQ multiplex PCR; TCRdb's copy keeps in-frame clones and lacks some. The sample carries about 82,000 clones, approximately 85% recorded once. The material was CD4+ or CD8+ T cells sorted from blood, obtained in a trial of the OX40 agonist ivuxolimab. The origin of this receptor is an adult with an advanced solid tumor such as melanoma, head and neck, liver or kidney cancer. The chain joins TRBV28 to TRBJ1-5; 7 nucleotides match TRBD1. The CDR3 protein is CASRSQGWQPQHF. The CDR3 coding sequence is TGTGCCAGCAGGTCACAGGGGTGGCAGCCCCAGCATTTT. Together with reference TRBV28 and TRBJ1-5, the CDR3 gives the full variable domain: DVKVTQSSRYLVKRTGEKVFLECVQDMDHENMFWYRQDPGLGLRLIYFSYDVKMKEKGDIPEGYSVSREKKERFSLILESASTNQTSMYLCASRSQGWQPQHFGDGTRLSIL.